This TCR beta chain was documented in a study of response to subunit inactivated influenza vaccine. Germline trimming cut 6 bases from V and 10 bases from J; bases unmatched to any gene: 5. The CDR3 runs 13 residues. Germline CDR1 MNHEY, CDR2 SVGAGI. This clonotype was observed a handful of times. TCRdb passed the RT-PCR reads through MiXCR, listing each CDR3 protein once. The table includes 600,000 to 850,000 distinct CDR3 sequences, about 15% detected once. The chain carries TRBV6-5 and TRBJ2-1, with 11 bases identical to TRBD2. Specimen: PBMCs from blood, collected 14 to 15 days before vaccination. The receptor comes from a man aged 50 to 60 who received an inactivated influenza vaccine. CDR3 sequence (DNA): TGTGCCAGCAGGTATCTAGCGGGAGGAGAGCAGTTCTTC. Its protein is CASRYLAGGEQFF.